The 32 T cell receptor beta chains below come from one sample, sequenced in a study of PD-1 blockade in classical Hodgkin lymphoma. The data were produced by immunoSEQ multiplex PCR, yet TCRdb's version contains in-frame clones alone and is incomplete. Seen here are 30,000 to 45,000 clones, approximately 86% observed once, and the top ten hold 6% to 8%. Every one of the patients relapsed after autologous stem cell transplantation (brentuximab vedotin exposure was variable). The sample in question was peripheral blood mononuclear cells (PBMCs), obtained before the second cycle of nivolumab. These receptors were taken from a human donor with classical Hodgkin lymphoma.

The chain uses TRBV9 and TRBJ1-5; unclear D gene. V was shortened by 7 bases and J by 8 bases, with 13 bases between the two germline ends. Germline V gene sequence: CDR1 SGDLS, CDR2 YYNGEE. The CDR3 has 12 amino acids. This CDR3 is CASGEGLEPQHF. The CDR3 nucleotides are TGTGCCAGCGGGGAGGGATTGGAGCCCCAGCATTTT. The full variable domain, with the rest looked up from reference TRBV9 and TRBJ1-5, is DSGVTQTPKHLITATGQRVTLRCSPRSGDLSVYWYQQSLDQGLQFLIQYYNGEERAKGNILERFSAQQFPDLHSELNLSSLELGDSALYFCASGEGLEPQHFGDGTRLSIL.

The chain is built from TRBV10-2 and TRBJ2-1; TRBD2 aligns across 7 bases. Germline assignment: CDR1 WSHSY and CDR2 SAAADI. The CDR3 spans 16 residues. With 7 bases clipped from V and 6 bases from J, the junction kept 15 bases outside the gene matches. CDR3 amino acids: CASTYHVGTTINEQFF. In nucleotides, the CDR3 is TGCGCCAGCACGTATCATGTTGGGACTACCATCAATGAGCAGTTCTTC.

The gene calls are TRBV6-5 and TRBJ1-1; 7 positions agree with TRBD1. V lost 8 bases, J lost 5 bases, and 8 bases stayed unmatched. CDR1 is MNHEY, CDR2 SVGAGI, per germline. The CDR3 covers 13 residues. The chain's CDR3 is CASSQGGRTEAFF. The CDR3 region has the DNA TGTGCCAGCTCCCAGGGGGGGCGTACTGAAGCTTTCTTT.

CDR3 DNA sequence: TGTGCCAGCAGCTTGAGCGGGAGCTCCTACAATGAGCAGTTCTTC. Its translation is CASSLSGSSYNEQFF. The chain links TRBV6-6 to TRBJ2-1, with 8 bases matching TRBD2. Germline values: CDR1 MNHNY, CDR2 SVGAGI (reference sequence). The V and J ends lost 6 bases and 0 bases, in that order; junction bases with no gene match: 4. This CDR3 contains 15 residues.

This clone was found once. The V and J genes are TRBV7-2 and TRBJ2-6, with a possible D match to TRBD1 (5 bases). In germline, CDR1 is SGHTA, CDR2 FQGNSA. The V and J ends lost 6 bases and 2 bases respectively, with 11 bases between them. The CDR3 totals 15 residues. The DNA of the CDR3 is TGTGCCAGCAGTCCTTCAGGGCCTGGGGCCAACGTCCTGACTTTC. This codes for CASSPSGPGANVLTF. Combining the CDR3 with reference TRBV7-2 and TRBJ2-6 gives the whole variable domain GAGVSQSPSNKVTEKGKDVELRCDPISGHTALYWYRQSLGQGLEFLIYFQGNSAPDKSGLPSDRFSAERTGGSVSTLTIQRTQQEDSAVYLCASSPSGPGANVLTFGAGSRLTVL.

The V and J genes are TRBV13 and TRBJ2-6; D is uncertain. V was cut by 0 bases and J by 0 bases, with 3 bases left in between. Germline V gene sequence: CDR1 PRHDT, CDR2 FYEKMQ (reference sequence). The CDR3 contains 15 residues. The chain's CDR3 is CASSLGLSGANVLTF. The CDR3 coding sequence is TGTGCCAGCAGCTTAGGTCTCTCTGGGGCCAACGTCCTGACTTTC.

This clone has a single count. The chain joins TRBV27 to TRBJ2-7, with TRBD2 matching 8 bases. The CDR3 extends over 13 amino acids. J was trimmed by 4 bases and V by 5 bases; bases with no gene match: 4. Germline V gene lookup returns CDR1 MNHEY and CDR2 SMNVEV (reference sequence). The CDR3 protein is CASSNGRAYEQYF. The CDR3 nucleotides are TGTGCCAGCAGTAACGGGAGGGCTTACGAGCAGTACTTC.

This clone was detected once. The chain uses TRBV15 and TRBJ1-5, with 7 nucleotides matching TRBD1. CDR1 is LNHNV and CDR2 is YYDKDF in the germline V gene (reference sequence). V shed 5 bases, J shed 3 bases, and the junction held 10 bases outside the gene matches. This CDR3 has 16 amino acids. This chain's CDR3 is CATSDREGAYNQPQHF. For the CDR3, the DNA is TGTGCCACCAGCGACAGGGAAGGGGCTTACAATCAGCCCCAGCATTTT. The full variable domain, in which reference TRBV15 and TRBJ1-5 provide the parts outside the CDR3, is DAMVIQNPRYQVTQFGKPVTLSCSQTLNHNVMYWYQQKSSQAPKLLFHYYDKDFNNEADTPDNFQSRRPNTSFCFLDIRSPGLGDTAMYLCATSDREGAYNQPQHFGDGTRLSIL.

This chain joins TRBV4-1 and TRBJ2-3; D is perhaps TRBD1 (6 bases). Trimming took off 0 bases at V and 4 bases at J, with 14 bases between the two ends. The CDR3 runs 16 residues. Germline V gives CDR1 MGHRA, CDR2 YSYEKL. CDR3 nucleotides: TGCGCCAGCAGCCAAGATGCTCAGGGGACCCCAGATACGCAGTATTTT. Translated: CASSQDAQGTPDTQYF.

The chain recombines TRBV11-2 with TRBJ2-3; a weak D match, TRBD1 (7 bases). This CDR3 has 14 residues. The V gene's germline CDR1 is SGHAT and CDR2 FQNNGV. V dropped 4 bases and J dropped 4 bases, with 12 bases sitting between them. In DNA form, the CDR3 reads TGTGCCAGCAGCTCCAGGGGGGTTGCAGATACGCAGTATTTT. It encodes CASSSRGVADTQYF.

The chain has TRBV5-1 and TRBJ2-7; TRBD2 matches at 10 bases. The V gene's germline CDR1 is SGHRS and CDR2 YFSETQ. The CDR3 has 17 amino acids. V gave up 0 bases and J gave up 1 base; unmatched junction bases: 7. The CDR3 bases are TGCGCCAGCAGCTTGGGTGGTAGCGGGGGGATGTCCTACGAGCAGTACTTC. Translated, it gives CASSLGGSGGMSYEQYF.

The V call is TRBV5-1, the J call TRBJ2-1, with D perhaps being TRBD1 or TRBD2 (5 bases each). Germline CDR1 and CDR2: SGHRS and YFSETQ. Trimming shortened V by 1 base and J by 4 bases, and 15 bases separated the two germline ends. The CDR3 is made up of 16 amino acids. The chain's CDR3 is CASSLFARGGYNEQFF. The CDR3 DNA sequence: TGCGCCAGCAGCTTGTTCGCGAGGGGTGGGTACAATGAGCAGTTCTTC.

The V call is TRBV28, the J call TRBJ1-2; D is unresolved. The CDR3 is 15 residues long. Germline CDR1 is MDHEN and CDR2 is SYDVKM. The germline V and J ends were trimmed by 7 bases and 5 bases, with 20 bases remaining between them. The DNA for the CDR3 is TGTGCCAGCAAACCCCACGGGTCCGGGAATTATGGCTACACCTTC. As protein: CASKPHGSGNYGYTF.

CDR3 protein: CASSEYRDSVYEQYF. The CDR3 DNA follows: TGTGCCAGCAGTGAGTACAGGGACTCTGTCTACGAGCAGTACTTC. The rearrangement links TRBV6-1 to TRBJ2-7; either TRBD1 or TRBD2 may supply D (6 bases each). Germline CDR1 reads MNHNS; CDR2 reads SASEGT. The CDR3 runs 15 residues. V was shortened by 3 bases and J by 3 bases, with 15 bases between the two germline ends.

V gene TRBV28 combines with J gene TRBJ1-5, with a weak D call TRBD1 (5 bases). Germline CDR1 is MDHEN and CDR2 is SYDVKM. The CDR3 covers 13 residues. V gave up 3 bases and J gave up 7 bases, with 10 bases separating them. CDR3 in amino acids: CASSLTGLQPQHF. The CDR3 coding sequence is TGTGCCAGCAGTTTGACGGGGCTGCAGCCCCAGCATTTT.

The CDR3 sequence: CASSLPRGSHQPQHF. CDR3 coding DNA: TGTGCCAGCAGTTTACCCCGGGGCAGTCATCAGCCCCAGCATTTT. The V gene is TRBV28, the J gene TRBJ1-5, with D tentatively TRBD1 (5 bases). Germline V CDR1 and CDR2: MDHEN, SYDVKM. The CDR3 covers 15 residues. V was cut by 2 bases and J by 5 bases, with 13 bases left in between. Together with reference TRBV28 and TRBJ1-5, the CDR3 gives the full variable domain: DVKVTQSSRYLVKRTGEKVFLECVQDMDHENMFWYRQDPGLGLRLIYFSYDVKMKEKGDIPEGYSVSREKKERFSLILESASTNQTSMYLCASSLPRGSHQPQHFGDGTRLSIL.

The V and J genes are TRBV7-6 and TRBJ2-4; 12 bases align to TRBD1. This CDR3 spans 19 amino acids. Germline V gives CDR1 SGHVS, CDR2 FNYEAQ. The junction had 13 bases not matched to a gene; V was cut back by 5 bases and J by 2 bases. The CDR3 nucleotides read TGTGCCAGCAGCAGAGGGGACAGGGGGCGGAGGTCTCCCAAAAACATTCAGTACTTC. As protein: CASSRGDRGRRSPKNIQYF.

This clone has only one observation. The gene calls are TRBV9 and TRBJ2-1; 10 bases are a match to TRBD2. With 0 bases clipped from V and 9 bases from J, the junction kept 9 bases outside the gene matches. CDR1 and CDR2 from the germline V gene are SGDLS and YYNGEE. This CDR3 has 16 amino acids. The CDR3 nucleotides read TGTGCCAGCAGCGTAGCTACGCTAGCGGGAGTGATTGAGCAGTTCTTC. It is translated as CASSVATLAGVIEQFF.

This clone was recorded once. The chain uses TRBV19 and TRBJ1-2; 10 bases line up with TRBD1. The V segment lost 3 bases and the J segment 0 bases; nucleotides outside the gene matches: 10. In germline, CDR1 is LNHDA, CDR2 SQIVND (reference sequence). The CDR3 sequence is 18 residues long. The CDR3 reads CASSISGRTGGANYGYTF. The CDR3 DNA sequence: TGTGCCAGTAGTATCTCGGGCCGGACAGGGGGAGCTAACTATGGCTACACCTTC.

The rearrangement links TRBV27 to TRBJ2-1, with D unresolved. Germline CDR1 and CDR2: MNHEY and SMNVEV (reference sequence). The CDR3 is made up of 11 amino acids. Trimming removed 8 bases at V and 4 bases at J, with 6 bases between. DNA of the CDR3: TGTGCCAGCGGGCTTTACAATGAGCAGTTCTTC. Translating it yields CASGLYNEQFF.

CDR3 in amino acids: CASFNSRGYTF. In DNA form, the CDR3 reads TGTGCCAGTTTCAACTCCCGAGGCTACACCTTC. This rearrangement joins TRBV28 to TRBJ1-2; D gene unclear. Between the trimmed V and J ends, which lost 9 bases and 8 bases, there was a span of 13 bases. CDR1 and CDR2 from the germline V gene are MDHEN and SYDVKM. The CDR3 is 11 amino acids.

The chain's CDR3 is CASSLRGDPSNQPQHF. CDR3 nucleotides: TGTGCCAGCAGCTTACGTGGGGATCCTAGCAATCAGCCCCAGCATTTT. This rearrangement joins TRBV7-8 to TRBJ1-5; D gene unclear. Germline values: CDR1 SGHVS, CDR2 FQNEAQ. Trimming pared 2 bases from V and 0 bases from J, leaving 11 bases between. This CDR3 contains 16 residues.

V usage is TRBV6-1 and J usage is TRBJ1-1, with D possibly TRBD1 on 6 matching bases. The CDR3 covers 14 residues. Between the trimmed V and J ends, which lost 6 bases and 8 bases, there was a span of 19 bases. CDR1 MNHNS and CDR2 SASEGT come from the germline V gene. The CDR3 reads CASRSGDRKWEAFF. The CDR3 nucleotides read TGTGCCAGCAGATCAGGGGATCGAAAGTGGGAAGCTTTCTTT.

The chain combines TRBV4-1 with TRBJ2-3; D might be TRBD1 or TRBD2, each matching 6 bases. CDR1 is MGHRA and CDR2 is YSYEKL in the germline V gene. V was trimmed by 4 bases and J by 4 bases, leaving 15 bases between them. CDR3 size: 15 residues. DNA of the CDR3: TGCGCCAGCAGCCTCGCGGGCCGGGGGCCAGATACGCAGTATTTT. Translated: CASSLAGRGPDTQYF.

The chain couples TRBV28 to TRBJ1-1, with no clear D. The CDR3 contains 15 residues. V shed 2 bases and J shed 0 bases, with 10 bases lying between them. Germline loops: CDR1 MDHEN, CDR2 SYDVKM. The CDR3 is CASSLEALMNTEAFF. As DNA, the CDR3 is TGTGCCAGCAGTTTAGAGGCCCTCATGAACACTGAAGCTTTCTTT.

V gene TRBV25-1 combines with J gene TRBJ2-7, with D possibly called TRBD1 or TRBD2 (5 bases each). Germline assignment: CDR1 MGHDK and CDR2 SYGVNS. V lost 4 bases, J lost 7 bases, and 17 bases lay in between. CDR3 length equals 14 residues. The CDR3 here is CASSVSGTAREQYF. CDR3 in DNA: TGTGCCAGCAGTGTATCCGGGACCGCAAGGGAGCAGTACTTC.

This sequence joins TRBV7-2 and TRBJ2-3, with 7 bases matching TRBD1. Germline lookup yields CDR1 SGHTA and CDR2 FQGNSA. J gave up 3 bases and V 4 bases, and 10 bases lay outside the gene matches. CDR3 length equals 16 residues. CDR3 sequence: CASSSRLTGLTDTQYF. The CDR3 DNA reads as TGTGCCAGCAGCTCCCGTCTGACAGGGTTGACAGATACGCAGTATTTT.

The chain is built from TRBV10-1 and TRBJ2-7, with no clear D. Germline CDR1 is WNHNN and CDR2 is SYGVQD (reference sequence). V lost 0 bases, J lost 5 bases, and 14 bases lay in between. CDR3 length: 15 amino acids. CDR3 DNA: TGCGCCAGCAGTGAGTCGATGCCAGGATGGGACGAGCAGTACTTC. Translating it yields CASSESMPGWDEQYF.

The rearrangement uses TRBV5-8 and TRBJ2-7, with TRBD1 identical over 7 bases. Germline CDR1 is SGHTS and CDR2 is YDEGEE. V lost 4 bases to trimming and J lost 0 bases; unmatched junction nucleotides: 7. CDR3 length: 15 amino acids. Here the CDR3 reads CASSQTGRNSYEQYF. The CDR3 nucleotides read TGTGCCAGCAGCCAGACAGGGAGAAACTCCTACGAGCAGTACTTC.

V gene TRBV15 combines with J gene TRBJ2-5, with D tentatively TRBD1 or TRBD2 (5 bases each). The CDR3 consists of 15 residues. With 3 bases removed from V and 1 base from J, the gap between germline ends came to 12 bases. CDR1 is LNHNV, CDR2 YYDKDF, per germline (reference sequence). The CDR3 coding sequence is TGTGCCACCAGCAGGGCGGTGGGGGTCCAAGAGACCCAGTACTTC. As protein: CATSRAVGVQETQYF.

V and J are TRBV30 and TRBJ2-7; D not certain. Germline-derived CDR1 and CDR2 are GTSNPN and SVGIG (reference sequence). This CDR3 comprises 11 residues. V was clipped by 2 bases and J by 3 bases, with 5 bases between them. CDR3 in amino acids: CAWSLGYEQYF. The DNA of the CDR3 is TGTGCCTGGAGTCTGGGCTACGAGCAGTACTTC.

This clone was observed once. The V call is TRBV6-6, the J call TRBJ1-3; D remains ambiguous. V lost 6 bases and J lost 4, with 19 bases in between. Germline V CDR1 and CDR2: MNHNY, SVGAGI (reference sequence). The CDR3 runs 16 residues. The CDR3 spells CASRHHQEGLGNTIYF. The CDR3 nucleotides are TGTGCCAGCAGACACCACCAAGAGGGTTTGGGAAACACCATATATTTT.